These T cell receptor beta chains were read from a single sample in a study of blood T cell repertoires in COVID-19. Measured with immunoSEQ multiplex PCR; TCRdb has only the in-frame clones, and not every one. The sample records about 250,000 clones, about 86% being singletons. The sequencing input was peripheral blood. The receptors were sampled from a man aged 80 or over with acute or convalescent COVID-19. Each CDR3 is given with its conserved first and last residue. A D gene is named only where the DNA matches it firmly. Clone size is not always given. Where it is, it says once, few, many or a class for expanded clones.

d_gene: -; v_gene: TRBV24-1; abundance: -; j_gene: TRBJ1-5; CDR3nt: TGTGCCACCAGTGGACAGGTAGATCAGCCCCAGCATTTT; CDR3aa: CATSGQVDQPQHF
d_gene: -; v_gene: TRBV15; abundance: -; j_gene: TRBJ1-3; CDR3nt: TGTGCCACCAGCAGAGATCCAGGGGGAAACACCATATATTTT; CDR3aa: CATSRDPGGNTIYF
d_gene: TRBD1; v_gene: TRBV30; abundance: -; j_gene: TRBJ2-4; CDR3nt: TGTGCCTGGAGTGGGCACAGGGGTGTTGACATTCAGTACTTC; CDR3aa: CAWSGHRGVDIQYF
d_gene: -; v_gene: TRBV28; abundance: -; j_gene: TRBJ2-3; CDR3nt: TGTGCCAGCAGTTTTCAAACTGCACCAGATACGCAGTATTTT; CDR3aa: CASSFQTAPDTQYF
d_gene: TRBD1; v_gene: TRBV6-5; abundance: -; j_gene: TRBJ1-2; CDR3nt: TGTGCCAGCAGTTACGTTGGGACAGGCTATGGCTACACCTTC; CDR3aa: CASSYVGTGYGYTF
d_gene: -; v_gene: TRBV12-3/TRBV12-4; abundance: -; j_gene: TRBJ1-6; CDR3nt: TGTGCCAGCAGTCCCTATCGTTCACCCCTCCACTTT; CDR3aa: CASSPYRSPLHF
d_gene: -; v_gene: TRBV9; abundance: -; j_gene: TRBJ1-2; CDR3nt: TGTGCCAGCAAAAAAGGGGAATCGGAGAACTATGGCTACACCTTC; CDR3aa: CASKKGESENYGYTF
d_gene: TRBD1; v_gene: TRBV24-1; abundance: -; j_gene: TRBJ2-3; CDR3nt: TGTGCCACCGGACAGGGTGGGAGAACAGATACGCAGTATTTT; CDR3aa: CATGQGGRTDTQYF
d_gene: TRBD1; v_gene: TRBV3-1/TRBV3-2; abundance: -; j_gene: TRBJ1-5; CDR3nt: TGTGCCAGCAGCCAAGCGCTAACAGGGGGAATCAATCAGCCCCAGCATTTT; CDR3aa: CASSQALTGGINQPQHF
d_gene: -; v_gene: TRBV30; abundance: -; j_gene: TRBJ2-1; CDR3nt: TGTGGGGCGGGAAGGGGAGAGCAGTTCTTC; CDR3aa: CGAGRGEQFF
d_gene: TRBD1; v_gene: TRBV5-1; abundance: -; j_gene: TRBJ2-3; CDR3nt: TGCGCCAGCAGCTACGGCAGGGGGCTGCGCACAGATACGCAGTATTTT; CDR3aa: CASSYGRGLRTDTQYF
d_gene: -; v_gene: TRBV28; abundance: -; j_gene: TRBJ2-4; CDR3nt: TGTGCCAGCAGCCCAGCGGGCTCCATCGGACGGGTCATTCAGTACTTC; CDR3aa: CASSPAGSIGRVIQYF
d_gene: TRBD1; v_gene: TRBV11-3; abundance: -; j_gene: TRBJ2-5; CDR3nt: TGTGCCAGCAGCTTAGGCAGGGGGCGTGGACCGTACCAAGAGACCCAGTACTTC; CDR3aa: CASSLGRGRGPYQETQYF
d_gene: TRBD1; v_gene: TRBV2; abundance: -; j_gene: TRBJ2-7; CDR3nt: TGTGCCAGCAGTAAGTGGGACAGGGTTGAGGAGCAGTACTTC; CDR3aa: CASSKWDRVEEQYF
d_gene: TRBD1; v_gene: TRBV24-1; abundance: -; j_gene: TRBJ2-3; CDR3nt: TGTGCCACCAGTGATTTGTACCAGGGGGCTAGCACAGATACGCAGTATTTT; CDR3aa: CATSDLYQGASTDTQYF
d_gene: -; v_gene: TRBV4-1; abundance: -; j_gene: TRBJ2-3; CDR3nt: TGCGCCAGCAGCCAAGATCCTAGAAGGCTAGCAGCAGATACGCAGTATTTT; CDR3aa: CASSQDPRRLAADTQYF
d_gene: -; v_gene: TRBV18; abundance: -; j_gene: TRBJ1-5; CDR3nt: TGTGCCAGCGCACCAGCGGGGGCCGGTCAGCCCCAGCATTTT; CDR3aa: CASAPAGAGQPQHF
d_gene: TRBD1; v_gene: TRBV24-1; abundance: once; j_gene: TRBJ2-1; CDR3nt: TGTGCCACCAGTGGGGTAGGACAGGGGGCGGACAATGAGCAGTTCTTC; CDR3aa: CATSGVGQGADNEQFF
d_gene: TRBD1; v_gene: TRBV12-3/TRBV12-4; abundance: -; j_gene: TRBJ2-7; CDR3nt: TGTGCCACCTCACGACAGGGATCCTACGAGCAGTACTTC; CDR3aa: CATSRQGSYEQYF
d_gene: -; v_gene: TRBV6-6; abundance: few; j_gene: TRBJ2-7; CDR3nt: TGTGCCAGCAGTAGACGGGACTCCTCCTACGAGCAGTACTTC; CDR3aa: CASSRRDSSYEQYF
d_gene: TRBD2; v_gene: TRBV7-8; abundance: few; j_gene: TRBJ2-6; CDR3nt: TGTGCCAGCAGCTTACCGGGACTAGACCTCTCTGGGGCCAACGTCCTGACTTTC; CDR3aa: CASSLPGLDLSGANVLTF
d_gene: -; v_gene: TRBV10-1; abundance: -; j_gene: TRBJ2-5; CDR3nt: TGCGCCAGCAGTGAGGACACATCCTTTGGAGAGACCCAGTACTTC; CDR3aa: CASSEDTSFGETQYF
d_gene: -; v_gene: TRBV28; abundance: -; j_gene: TRBJ2-6; CDR3nt: TGTGCCAGCAGCCCCGGACAGTCCTCTGGGGCCAACGTCCTGACTTTC; CDR3aa: CASSPGQSSGANVLTF
d_gene: TRBD2; v_gene: TRBV19; abundance: -; j_gene: TRBJ2-3; CDR3nt: TGTGCCAGTAGTAGATCGGGACTAGCGGGGGCGTTAGATACGCAGTATTTT; CDR3aa: CASSRSGLAGALDTQYF
d_gene: -; v_gene: TRBV24-1; abundance: -; j_gene: TRBJ2-1; CDR3nt: TGTGCCACCAGTGACAAACTAGCTAGGGCCCACAATGAGCAGTTCTTC; CDR3aa: CATSDKLARAHNEQFF
d_gene: -; v_gene: TRBV5-6; abundance: -; j_gene: TRBJ1-2; CDR3nt: TGTGCCAGCAGCACCTTATCCTTGGACAGCTATGGCTACACCTTC; CDR3aa: CASSTLSLDSYGYTF
d_gene: -; v_gene: TRBV7-9; abundance: few; j_gene: TRBJ1-6; CDR3nt: TGTGCCAGCAGCTTAACGGCTGGGAGAAATTCACCCCTCCACTTT; CDR3aa: CASSLTAGRNSPLHF
d_gene: TRBD1; v_gene: TRBV12-3/TRBV12-4; abundance: -; j_gene: TRBJ1-1; CDR3nt: TGTGCCAGCACTCGGGACAGGCACACTGAAGCTTTCTTT; CDR3aa: CASTRDRHTEAFF
d_gene: TRBD1; v_gene: TRBV12-5; abundance: once; j_gene: TRBJ2-5; CDR3nt: TGTGCTAGTGGTTTGGTTATAAAACAGGGGCTAGGGGGGACCCAGTACTTC; CDR3aa: CASGLVIKQGLGGTQYF
d_gene: TRBD1; v_gene: TRBV30; abundance: once; j_gene: TRBJ2-7; CDR3nt: TGTGCCTGGAGTCAGGGGACAGGGGCGAGCGAGCAGTACTTC; CDR3aa: CAWSQGTGASEQYF
d_gene: TRBD2; v_gene: TRBV3-1/TRBV3-2; abundance: -; j_gene: TRBJ2-3; CDR3nt: TGTGCCAGCAGCCAAGAGGGACTAGCGGGGGGCACGCAGTATTTT; CDR3aa: CASSQEGLAGGTQYF
d_gene: TRBD2; v_gene: TRBV11-2; abundance: -; j_gene: TRBJ2-1; CDR3nt: TGTGCCAGCAGCTTAGGATCCAGCGGGGGATACAATGAGCAGTTCTTC; CDR3aa: CASSLGSSGGYNEQFF
d_gene: -; v_gene: TRBV21-1; abundance: -; j_gene: TRBJ2-7; CDR3nt: TGTGCCAGCAGCAAAGTAAGGGGGCCCTATACCTACGAGCAGTACTTC; CDR3aa: CASSKVRGPYTYEQYF
d_gene: -; v_gene: TRBV15; abundance: -; j_gene: TRBJ1-1; CDR3nt: TGTGCCACCAGCAGAGGCAGGGGGAACACTGAAGCTTTCTTT; CDR3aa: CATSRGRGNTEAFF
d_gene: TRBD1; v_gene: TRBV3-1/TRBV3-2; abundance: -; j_gene: TRBJ2-5; CDR3nt: TGTGCCAGCAGCCAAGGACAGGGGCGAGAGACCCAGTACTTC; CDR3aa: CASSQGQGRETQYF
d_gene: TRBD1; v_gene: TRBV18; abundance: -; j_gene: TRBJ2-3; CDR3nt: TGTGCCAGCTCACCAGACAGGGGCACAGATACGCAGTATTTT; CDR3aa: CASSPDRGTDTQYF
d_gene: -; v_gene: TRBV24-1; abundance: -; j_gene: TRBJ2-2; CDR3nt: TGTGCCACCAGGGAGGGGGCTCTCACCGGGGAGCTGTTTTTT; CDR3aa: CATREGALTGELFF
d_gene: -; v_gene: TRBV6-5; abundance: -; j_gene: TRBJ1-4; CDR3nt: TGTGCCAGCAGATTCCGGGACTCAGGTCGGGAAAAACTGTTTTTT; CDR3aa: CASRFRDSGREKLFF
d_gene: TRBD2; v_gene: TRBV27; abundance: -; j_gene: TRBJ2-3; CDR3nt: TGTGCCAGCAGTTCCCCTTTGGGCGGGGGGGGCACAGATACGCAGTATTTT; CDR3aa: CASSSPLGGGGTDTQYF
d_gene: -; v_gene: TRBV27; abundance: -; j_gene: TRBJ2-7; CDR3nt: TGTGCCAGCAGTTTAGACAGTACCTACGAGCAGTACTTC; CDR3aa: CASSLDSTYEQYF
d_gene: -; v_gene: TRBV12-3/TRBV12-4; abundance: -; j_gene: TRBJ1-4; CDR3nt: TGTGCCAGCAGTTGGGGGGGTGATGAAAAACTGTTTTTT; CDR3aa: CASSWGGDEKLFF
d_gene: TRBD1; v_gene: TRBV24-1; abundance: once; j_gene: TRBJ2-6; CDR3nt: TGTGCCACCAGTGCCAAGGGACAGGGGGAGAGCGGGGCCAACGTCCTGACTTTC; CDR3aa: CATSAKGQGESGANVLTF
d_gene: TRBD1; v_gene: TRBV24-1; abundance: -; j_gene: TRBJ1-1; CDR3nt: TGTGCCATCGAGGGGGCTCCGAACACTGAAGCTTTCTTT; CDR3aa: CAIEGAPNTEAFF
d_gene: -; v_gene: TRBV7-9; abundance: -; j_gene: TRBJ2-5; CDR3nt: TGTGCCAGCAGCTTATCTGGACAGATCCAAGAGACCCAGTACTTC; CDR3aa: CASSLSGQIQETQYF
d_gene: -; v_gene: TRBV5-5; abundance: once; j_gene: TRBJ1-3; CDR3nt: TGTGCCAGCAGCCCCCGCGGTGATCTCTCTGGAAACACCATATATTTT; CDR3aa: CASSPRGDLSGNTIYF
d_gene: TRBD1; v_gene: TRBV28; abundance: -; j_gene: TRBJ1-2; CDR3nt: TGTGCCAGCAATGCGGACAGGGCTTATGGCTACACCTTC; CDR3aa: CASNADRAYGYTF